This TCR beta chain comes out of a study of blood T cell repertoires in COVID-19. About the study: Whether acute or convalescent, the COVID-19 samples came from the United States, Italy and Spain.

Original processing notes: Nucleated cell number was recorded as an estimate derived from reference gene primer amplification. Generated by immunoSEQ multiplex PCR, the TCRdb table keeps only in-frame clones and is missing some. The V and J calls and clone size are taken from that table; D and trimming were inferred from the DNA. The sample lists approximately 98,000 clones; under 85% were seen once. The CDR3 has 16 amino acids. Germline assignment: CDR1 ENHRY and CDR2 SYGVKD. The trim removed 2 bases at V and 1 base at J, leaving 5 bases unmatched. The sequence was obtained from a woman aged 70-85 years with acute or convalescent COVID-19. This chain uses TRBV10-3 with TRBJ1-1; 9 bases line up with TRBD1. The sequenced sample was peripheral blood. Here the CDR3 DNA reads TGTGCCATCAGTGAGCCGCCGGGACAGGGGAACACTGAAGCTTTCTTT. Its protein is CAISEPPGQGNTEAFF.